The T cell receptor beta chain under discussion was sequenced for a study of CD8 T cells in Susac syndrome (dated by TCRdb to the late 2010s). As for the study more broadly: Among the sequenced Susac syndrome patients, over five had clinically active disease and roughly 8 were in clinical remission. Whether CD8+ T cell activation and differentiation in Susac syndrome was antigen driven was tested using repertoire sequencing. At blood withdrawal, Susac syndrome patients were therapy-naive, treated with corticosteroids (with IVIg additionally given to some), or treated with IVIg alone.

High-throughput TCR beta sequencing profiled peripheral blood CD8+ and CD4+ T cells from healthy donors, Susac syndrome patients and multiple sclerosis patients. Recently defined diagnostic criteria for definite or probable disease were met by the Susac syndrome patients. CD8+ TEMRA cells were enriched by FACS, while bulk CD8+ and CD4+ T cells were purified by magnetic negative isolation. Blood was drawn into EDTA tubes, processed within 24 hours, and PBMCs were isolated by density gradient centrifugation. PBMCs destined for TCR sequencing were cryopreserved in liquid nitrogen and later thawed in a 37 °C water bath. Purity of sorted or isolated CD4+, CD8+ and CD8+ TEMRA cells was at least 90%. To note about this clonotype: The clone's antigen remains unknown. Nothing much larger sits one base from this clone, and base qualities are not available.

The research as a whole found: In patients with Susac syndrome, the CD4+ T cell repertoire showed no detectable clonal expansion. The study acknowledged that relatively few individuals were included in the TCR sequencing and HLA analysis.

RNA was extracted with the RNeasy kit and roughly 0.45 to 1 ug was reverse transcribed using random hexamers. The immunoSEQ multiplex PCR assay, covering 54 Vbeta and 13 Jbeta segments, was used to amplify TCR beta CDR3 regions. PCR amplification bias was corrected using a synthetic template baseline for primer optimization and computational correction. The study's processing was this. Reads were annotated to V, D and J genes per IMGT and analyzed with immunoSEQ Analyzer, keeping only productive sequences. Clonality was computed as one minus Shannon entropy normalized by log2 of the number of productive unique sequences. For each patient and control, public and private clones were evaluated among the 100 most prevalent clones. Susac-specific clones were defined as absent from healthy and MS cohorts, some 1,000 published viral clones and other ImmuneACCESS disease sequences. TCRdb reworked the public reads: Q25 trimming with fastp, MiXCR clone assembly, productive beta chains retained. Duplicate CDR3 protein sequences are folded into a single record with the most common DNA and genes. The V and J calls reflect TCRdb's pipeline rather than the authors' work. A total of some 150,000 distinct CDR3 sequences appear in this sample, approximately 94% of them only once. 0.065% to 0.1% of the sample comes from the top ten.

The sequence was collected from a human donor with Susac syndrome. The sequenced material came from CD4+ T cells from PBMCs.

The CDR3: CASSPRGRVEQYF. The DNA reads TGTGCCAGCAGCCCAAGAGGGAGAGTAGAGCAGTACTTC. Rearrangement joined TRBV9 to TRBJ2-7; the D region possibly corresponds to TRBD2 (5 bases align). The CDR3 holds 13 amino acids from the cysteine to the phenylalanine. The only DNA kept is the CDR3, 39 bases in frame from the first base. In the germline V gene, CDR1 corresponds to SGDLS and CDR2 to YYNGEE. V is clipped by 4 bases and J by 7 bases, and the sequence between their germline boundaries is 15 bases long.